The T cell receptor (beta chain) under discussion was sequenced for a study of PD-1 blockade in mismatch repair-deficient tumors. Study as a whole: Patients had some twelve mismatch repair-deficient cancer types, all previously treated and progressing. Study results and limitations: Tumor-resident clones, often absent from pretreatment blood, expanded after pembrolizumab and then contracted.

There are 15 residues in the CDR3. The ends were cut back, 2 bases at V and 7 bases at J, with 14 bases in the middle. Germline-derived CDR1 and CDR2 are MNHEY and SMNVEV (reference sequence). The TCR-sequenced patients were a few responders to pembrolizumab. A remark on this clone: Its antigen is unknown.

Here immunoSEQ multiplex PCR was the method, and the copy in TCRdb shows in-frame clones only, minus some. This repertoire shows around 68,000 clones, approximately 80% found once; its top ten account for approximately 5%. The TCR sequence derives from an adult with mismatch repair-deficient cancer. Source: peripheral blood, taken 2 weeks after starting pembrolizumab. The chain is built from TRBV27 and TRBJ1-4, with D possibly being TRBD1 (5 bases). The DNA for the CDR3 is TGTGCCAGCAGTTTAAGTGGTCAGGGTGGTGAAAAACTGTTTTTT. Amino acid sequence: CASSLSGQGGEKLFF. The entire variable domain, with the rest obtained from reference TRBV27 and TRBJ1-4, is as follows: EAQVTQNPRYLITVTGKKLTVTCSQNMNHEYMSWYRQDPGLGLRQIYYSMNVEVTDKGDVPEGYKVSRKEKRNFPLILESPSPNQTSLYFCASSLSGQGGEKLFFGSGTQLSVL.